The rows below give T cell receptor beta chains drawn from one sample of a study of CD8 T cells in ankylosing spondylitis. Each CDR3 protein is one row after TCRdb ran MiXCR on the 5' RACE reads. There are approximately 31,000 distinct CDR3 sequences in the sample; around 30% occur only once, and roughly 42% lies in the top ten. Sequencing was performed on synovial fluid, either unsorted or a sorted T cell fraction (not recorded which). Receptor source: a male donor with ankylosing spondylitis. Each CDR3 is given with its conserved first and last residue. A D gene is named only where the DNA matches it firmly. Clone size is given for some rows only: seen once, a few or many times, or a class if the clone is expanded.

J gene,clone size,CDR3 length,D gene,V gene,CDR3 protein,CDR3 DNA
TRBJ2-3,few,15,TRBD2,TRBV28,CASSPRLAGADTQYF,TGTGCCAGCAGTCCGAGACTAGCGGGAGCAGATACGCAGTATTTT
TRBJ2-3,.,18,TRBD2,TRBV4-2,CASSPTTSGSEGADTQYF,TGTGCCAGCAGCCCGACAACTAGCGGGAGCGAGGGTGCAGATACGCAGTATTTT
TRBJ2-1,few,15,TRBD2,TRBV5-1,CASSFLAGMGGEQFF,TGCGCCAGCAGCTTCCTAGCGGGGATGGGCGGCGAGCAGTTCTTC
TRBJ2-1,many,13,.,TRBV6-4,CASSDSDNNEQFF,TGTGCCAGCAGTGACTCGGACAACAATGAGCAGTTCTTC
TRBJ1-2,few,11,.,TRBV20-1,CSAREGGSYTF,TGCAGTGCTAGAGAGGGGGGGAGCTACACCTTC
TRBJ2-7,few,16,TRBD2,TRBV7-9,CASSLEPSGSFFVQYF,TGTGCCAGCAGCTTAGAGCCGAGCGGGAGTTTTTTCGTGCAGTACTTC
TRBJ1-4,few,15,.,TRBV21-1,CASSKASDCDEKLFF,TGTGCCAGCAGCAAAGCTAGTGACTGTGATGAAAAACTGTTTTTT
TRBJ2-4,.,16,.,TRBV2,CASSEAGWQGQVIQYF,TGTGCCAGCAGTGAAGCGGGGTGGCAGGGGCAGGTCATTCAGTACTTC
TRBJ2-2,few,14,TRBD1,TRBV25-1,CASSDPGGVGELFF,TGTGCCAGCAGTGACCCAGGGGGTGTTGGGGAGCTGTTTTTT
TRBJ2-7,.,13,.,TRBV20-1,CSARKGTSYEQYF,TGCAGTGCTAGAAAAGGGACTTCATACGAGCAGTACTTC
TRBJ1-2,few,15,.,TRBV10-3,CAISESRYRVYGYTF,TGTGCCATCAGTGAGTCTAGATACAGAGTCTATGGCTACACCTTC
TRBJ1-1,many,13,.,TRBV7-2,CASSLGRVTEAFF,TGTGCCAGCAGCTTAGGCAGGGTCACTGAAGCTTTCTTT
TRBJ2-1,.,15,TRBD1,TRBV7-2,CASSPGQGAPNEQFF,TGTGCCAGCAGCCCAGGCCAGGGGGCGCCGAATGAGCAGTTCTTC
TRBJ2-5,.,17,TRBD2,TRBV7-2,CASSWGLAGLGRETQYF,TGTGCCAGCAGCTGGGGGTTAGCGGGATTGGGGAGAGAGACCCAGTACTTC
TRBJ2-1,.,14,.,TRBV10-3,CAISESKQYNEQFF,TGTGCCATCAGTGAGTCAAAACAGTACAATGAGCAGTTCTTC
TRBJ2-1,.,14,.,TRBV20-1,CSAHRGSDHNEQFF,TGCAGTGCCCACCGGGGGAGCGACCACAATGAGCAGTTCTTC
TRBJ2-6,many,18,TRBD1,TRBV10-3,CAISETDRDFSGANVLTF,TGTGCCATCAGTGAGACAGACAGGGATTTCTCTGGGGCCAACGTCCTGACTTTC
TRBJ2-1,many,14,TRBD2,TRBV20-1,CSARGGDPYNEQFF,TGCAGTGCTAGGGGAGGGGACCCCTACAATGAGCAGTTCTTC
TRBJ2-1,.,15,TRBD2,TRBV7-2,CASTRLAGDVREQFF,TGTGCCAGCACCCGACTAGCGGGAGACGTTCGGGAGCAGTTCTTC
TRBJ2-7,many,14,.,TRBV9,CASSPAGVGYEQYF,TGTGCCAGCAGCCCGGCTGGGGTCGGTTACGAGCAGTACTTC
TRBJ1-2,few,14,.,TRBV5-6,CASSLEGGLEGYTF,TGTGCCAGCAGCTTGGAGGGGGGATTGGAGGGCTACACCTTC
TRBJ2-1,.,13,.,TRBV10-1,CASSERVEIEQFF,TGCGCCAGCAGTGAGCGGGTCGAGATTGAGCAGTTCTTC
TRBJ1-1,many,16,TRBD1,TRBV5-1,CASSLEAGGTGTEAFF,TGCGCCAGCAGCTTGGAAGCAGGGGGGACGGGGACTGAAGCTTTCTTT
TRBJ2-1,few,19,.,TRBV3-1,CASSQPGWVQSSSYNEQFF,TGTGCCAGCAGCCAACCAGGTTGGGTACAATCTAGCTCCTACAATGAGCAGTTCTTC
TRBJ2-1,.,13,.,TRBV7-2,CASSWQGLDEQFF,TGTGCCAGCAGCTGGCAGGGGTTGGATGAGCAGTTCTTC
TRBJ2-3,.,15,.,TRBV27,CASSLSGGATDTQYF,TGTGCCAGCAGTTTATCCGGGGGCGCGACAGATACGCAGTATTTT
TRBJ2-3,.,14,.,TRBV28,CASSALEVADTQYF,TGTGCCAGCAGTGCCTTAGAGGTTGCGGATACGCAGTATTTT
TRBJ1-1,.,17,.,TRBV7-6,CASSLYTPGDMNTEAFF,TGTGCCAGCAGCTTATACACGCCAGGTGACATGAACACTGAAGCTTTCTTT
TRBJ2-1,few,16,.,TRBV6-2/TRBV6-3,CASTNRGEGPYNEQFF,TGTGCCAGCACTAATAGGGGAGAGGGCCCCTACAATGAGCAGTTCTTC
TRBJ2-7,.,14,.,TRBV10-2,CANAPGGSPYEQYF,TGCGCCAATGCGCCCGGCGGGTCCCCCTACGAGCAGTACTTC
TRBJ2-3,few,15,.,TRBV5-6,CASSFWSQSTDTQYF,TGTGCCAGCAGCTTCTGGAGCCAAAGCACAGATACGCAGTATTTT
TRBJ1-5,.,15,.,TRBV19,CASSIRREQNQPQHF,TGTGCCAGTAGTATCCGCAGGGAGCAGAACCAGCCCCAGCATTTT
TRBJ2-1,many,16,.,TRBV9,CASSGIAVSSYNEQFF,TGTGCCAGCAGCGGTATAGCGGTTAGCTCCTACAATGAGCAGTTCTTC
TRBJ1-2,.,14,.,TRBV7-9,CASTPRAPKEGYTF,TGTGCCAGCACCCCTCGGGCCCCAAAGGAGGGCTACACCTTC
TRBJ2-2,few,15,TRBD2,TRBV30,CAWKLAGGDTGELFF,TGTGCCTGGAAACTAGCGGGAGGGGACACCGGGGAGCTGTTTTTT
TRBJ1-2,.,13,.,TRBV20-1,CSAGGLSNYGYTF,TGCAGTGCGGGGGGCCTGTCTAACTATGGCTACACCTTC
TRBJ2-3,many,14,.,TRBV10-1,CASSAWGRTDTQYF,TGCGCCAGCAGTGCTTGGGGACGCACAGATACGCAGTATTTT
TRBJ2-1,.,15,TRBD2,TRBV11-2,CASSSVAGVWNEQFF,TGTGCCAGCAGCTCCGTAGCGGGAGTCTGGAATGAGCAGTTCTTC
TRBJ1-2,many,14,.,TRBV27,CASSSGGVFYGYTF,TGTGCCAGCAGTTCTGGGGGGGTCTTTTATGGCTACACCTTC
TRBJ2-2,.,17,.,TRBV25-1,CASSELKGQPNTGELFF,TGTGCCAGCAGTGAATTAAAAGGGCAGCCGAACACCGGGGAGCTGTTTTTT
TRBJ1-1,many,15,.,TRBV7-9,CASSLEPRTNTEAFF,TGTGCCAGCAGCTTAGAGCCCCGGACGAACACTGAAGCTTTCTTT
TRBJ2-7,.,12,.,TRBV3-1,CASSHPGWEQYF,TGTGCCAGCAGCCATCCGGGGTGGGAGCAGTACTTC
TRBJ1-2,.,18,.,TRBV6-1,CASSWVGSGVGSNYGYTF,TGTGCCAGCTCGTGGGTCGGTTCCGGGGTGGGATCTAACTATGGCTACACCTTC
TRBJ2-3,few,16,TRBD2,TRBV4-2,CASSHGTSRGTDTQYF,TGTGCCAGCAGCCACGGGACTAGCCGAGGCACAGATACGCAGTATTTT
TRBJ1-2,few,16,.,TRBV11-2,CASSLEWRVGDYGYTF,TGTGCCAGCAGCTTAGAGTGGAGGGTGGGGGACTATGGCTACACCTTC
TRBJ2-1,medium-sized,12,.,TRBV12-3/TRBV12-4,CAIGGHRGEQFF,TGTGCCATCGGAGGGCATCGGGGTGAGCAGTTCTTC
TRBJ2-1,.,18,TRBD1,TRBV11-2,CASSLGTTGGPYLNEQFF,TGTGCCAGCAGCTTAGGAACCACAGGGGGGCCTTACCTAAATGAGCAGTTCTTC
TRBJ2-2,few,14,.,TRBV7-2,CASRERGYTGELFF,TGTGCCAGCAGGGAAAGGGGTTACACCGGGGAGCTGTTTTTT
TRBJ2-3,.,14,TRBD2,TRBV19,CASNLAGGLDTQYF,TGTGCCAGTAATCTAGCGGGAGGGTTAGATACGCAGTATTTT
TRBJ2-1,many,15,TRBD2,TRBV20-1,CSARDNGRAFNEQFF,TGCAGTGCTAGAGATAACGGGAGGGCCTTCAATGAGCAGTTCTTC
TRBJ2-3,.,15,TRBD2,TRBV9,CASSVGGRSTDTQYF,TGTGCCAGCAGCGTCGGCGGGAGGAGCACAGATACGCAGTATTTT
TRBJ2-1,few,15,.,TRBV20-1,CSAREDIAARNEQFF,TGCAGTGCTAGAGAGGATATAGCGGCTAGGAATGAGCAGTTCTTC
TRBJ2-1,many,14,.,TRBV7-9,CASSGYREVDEQFF,TGTGCCAGCAGCGGTTACAGGGAAGTGGATGAGCAGTTCTTC
TRBJ2-2,.,16,TRBD1,TRBV7-9,CASRSWQGEFTGELFF,TGTGCCAGTAGAAGTTGGCAGGGGGAGTTCACCGGGGAGCTGTTTTTT
TRBJ2-5,.,10,.,TRBV20-1,CSASGETQYF,TGCAGTGCTAGTGGAGAGACCCAGTACTTC
TRBJ2-7,.,14,TRBD1,TRBV6-5,CASSYRGQANEQYF,TGTGCCAGCAGTTACCGAGGACAGGCCAATGAGCAGTACTTC
TRBJ2-5,.,13,TRBD1,TRBV7-9,CYGDSTPEETQYF,TGTTATGGGGACAGCACGCCGGAAGAGACCCAGTACTTC
TRBJ2-3,many,16,.,TRBV6-2/TRBV6-3,CASSYRAEGTTDTQYF,TGTGCCAGCAGTTACCGGGCGGAAGGGACCACAGATACGCAGTATTTT
TRBJ2-7,.,13,.,TRBV6-1,CASSEGHNYEQYF,TGTGCCAGCAGTGAAGGGCATAACTACGAGCAGTACTTC